The clone carrying this TCR beta chain is a singleton in its sample. Its specificity is unknown. The CDR3 spans 16 residues. Germline CDR1 and CDR2: SGHRS and YFSETQ. Trimming stripped 3 bases from V and 2 bases from J, with 16 bases between. The sample is drawn from a study of cytomegalovirus exposure and HLA in healthy donors. Study-wide points: An analysis done earlier found most TCR beta V segments productive about 87% or about 30% of the time. The Asian-associated ancestry cluster reportedly had fewer N-insertions than the approximately 610-donor mean in a later analysis. Cytomegalovirus-associated TCR beta chains were listed, numbering 150 to 200. Rarity marked most TCR sequences, yet some public TCRs occurred in many donors.

The PCR used 60 Vbeta and 13 Jbeta primers. Only in-frame clones appear in the TCRdb table, and some are missing; sequencing was by immunoSEQ multiplex PCR. The data contain 150,000 to 200,000 clones, 80% of them singletons. The sample was PBMCs. This clonotype originated in a man aged 25-40 years in good health and CMV-seronegative. The rearrangement links TRBV5-1 to TRBJ2-3; weak D call: TRBD2 (6 bases). CDR3 sequence: CASSSFSGVPTDTQYF. DNA of the CDR3: TGCGCCAGCAGCTCCTTCTCGGGGGTTCCCACAGATACGCAGTATTTT.